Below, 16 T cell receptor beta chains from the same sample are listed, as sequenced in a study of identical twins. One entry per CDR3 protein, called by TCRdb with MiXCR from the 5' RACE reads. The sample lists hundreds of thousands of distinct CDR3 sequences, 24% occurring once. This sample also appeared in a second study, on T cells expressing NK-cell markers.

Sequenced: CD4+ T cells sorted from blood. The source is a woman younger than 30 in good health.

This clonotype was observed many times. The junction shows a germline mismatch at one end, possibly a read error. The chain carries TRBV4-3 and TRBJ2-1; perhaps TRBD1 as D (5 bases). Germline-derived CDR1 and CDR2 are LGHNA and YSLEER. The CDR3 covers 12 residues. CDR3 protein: CASSQGRGEQFF. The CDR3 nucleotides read TGTGCCAGCAGCCAGGGTCGCGGTGAGCAGTTCTTC.

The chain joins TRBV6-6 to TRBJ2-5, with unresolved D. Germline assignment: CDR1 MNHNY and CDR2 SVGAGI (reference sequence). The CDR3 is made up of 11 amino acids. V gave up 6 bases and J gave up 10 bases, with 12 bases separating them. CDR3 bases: TGTGCCAGCAGCCGAAATGGGGACCAGTACTTC. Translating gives CASSRNGDQYF.

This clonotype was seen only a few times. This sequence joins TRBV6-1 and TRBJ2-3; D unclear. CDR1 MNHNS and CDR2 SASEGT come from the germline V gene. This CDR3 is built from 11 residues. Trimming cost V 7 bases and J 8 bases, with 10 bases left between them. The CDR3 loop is CASNGWGTQYF. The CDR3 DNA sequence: TGTGCCAGCAATGGGTGGGGTACGCAGTATTTT.

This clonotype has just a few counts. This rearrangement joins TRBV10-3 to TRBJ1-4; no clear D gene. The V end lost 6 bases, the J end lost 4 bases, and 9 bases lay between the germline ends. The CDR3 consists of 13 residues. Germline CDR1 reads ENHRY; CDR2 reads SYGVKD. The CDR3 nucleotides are TGTGCCATCAGCCGGGTCCTTAATGAAAAACTGTTTTTT. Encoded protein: CAISRVLNEKLFF.

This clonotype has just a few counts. CDR3 region: CASSSELSSEQYF. In DNA form, the CDR3 reads TGCGCCAGCAGCTCTGAACTGTCGAGCGAGCAGTACTTC. The V gene is TRBV5-1, the J gene TRBJ2-7; D remains ambiguous. The ends were cut back, 3 bases at V and 6 bases at J, with 13 bases in the middle. CDR1 is SGHRS and CDR2 is YFSETQ in the germline V gene. The CDR3 loop spans 13 amino acids.

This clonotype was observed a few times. The CDR3, as DNA: TGTGCCAGCAGCCCACAGGGGATACAGAATCAGCCCCAGCATTTT. This encodes CASSPQGIQNQPQHF. V is TRBV5-5 and J is TRBJ1-5; 7 nucleotides align to TRBD1. CDR1 is SGHKS, CDR2 YYEKEE, per germline (reference sequence). The V gene end was trimmed by 4 bases and the J gene end by 4 bases; junction bases not matched to a gene: 8. The CDR3 covers 15 residues.

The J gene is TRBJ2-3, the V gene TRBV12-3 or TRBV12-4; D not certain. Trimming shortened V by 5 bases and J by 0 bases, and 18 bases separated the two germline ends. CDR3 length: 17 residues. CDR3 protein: CASSPDGPGRSTDTQYF. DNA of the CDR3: TGTGCCAGCAGTCCGGACGGACCCGGACGGAGCACAGATACGCAGTATTTT.

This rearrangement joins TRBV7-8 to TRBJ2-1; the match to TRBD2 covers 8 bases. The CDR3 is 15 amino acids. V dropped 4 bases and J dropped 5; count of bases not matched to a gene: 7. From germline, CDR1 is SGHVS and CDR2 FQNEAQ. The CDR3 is CASSSKRGPDNEQFF. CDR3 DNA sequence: TGTGCCAGCAGCTCAAAGCGGGGGCCCGACAATGAGCAGTTCTTC.

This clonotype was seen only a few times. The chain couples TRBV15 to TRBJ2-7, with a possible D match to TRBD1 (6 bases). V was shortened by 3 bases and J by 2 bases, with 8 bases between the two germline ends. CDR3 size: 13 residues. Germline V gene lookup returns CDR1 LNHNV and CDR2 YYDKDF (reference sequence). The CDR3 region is CATSRDSPYEQYF. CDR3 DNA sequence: TGTGCCACCAGCAGGGACAGCCCCTACGAGCAGTACTTC.

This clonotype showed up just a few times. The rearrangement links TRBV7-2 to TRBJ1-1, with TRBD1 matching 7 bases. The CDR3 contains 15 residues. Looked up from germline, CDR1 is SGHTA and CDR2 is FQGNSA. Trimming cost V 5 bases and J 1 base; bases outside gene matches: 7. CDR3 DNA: TGTGCCAGCAGCCTTCGACAGGGCCCGAACACTGAAGCTTTCTTT. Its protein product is CASSLRQGPNTEAFF.

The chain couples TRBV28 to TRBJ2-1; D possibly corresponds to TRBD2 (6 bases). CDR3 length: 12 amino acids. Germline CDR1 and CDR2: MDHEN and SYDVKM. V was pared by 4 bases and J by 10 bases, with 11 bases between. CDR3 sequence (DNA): TGTGCCAGCAGTTACGGACTAAGCGAGCAGTTCTTC. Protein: CASSYGLSEQFF.

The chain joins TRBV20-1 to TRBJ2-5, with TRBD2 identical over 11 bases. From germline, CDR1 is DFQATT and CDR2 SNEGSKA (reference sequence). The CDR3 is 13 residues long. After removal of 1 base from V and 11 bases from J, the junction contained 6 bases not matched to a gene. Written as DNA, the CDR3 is TGCAGTGCTAGAGGGCTAGCGGGGGGTGATCAGTACTTC. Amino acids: CSARGLAGGDQYF.

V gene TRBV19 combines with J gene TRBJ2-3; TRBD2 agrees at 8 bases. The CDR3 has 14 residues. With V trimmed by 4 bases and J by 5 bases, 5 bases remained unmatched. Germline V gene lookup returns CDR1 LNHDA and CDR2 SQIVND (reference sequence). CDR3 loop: CASSRTSRGDTQYF. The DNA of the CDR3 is TGTGCCAGTAGTAGGACTAGCAGAGGAGATACGCAGTATTTT.

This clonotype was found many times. CDR3 sequence reads: CASSFLAGEGDTQYF. The CDR3 DNA reads as TGTGCCAGCAGCTTCTTAGCGGGGGAAGGAGATACGCAGTATTTT. This chain links TRBV7-9 with TRBJ2-3; TRBD2 matches at 9 bases. The CDR3 runs to 15 residues. The junction had 6 bases not matched to a gene; V was cut back by 3 bases and J by 5 bases. Per germline, CDR1 SEHNR and CDR2 FQNEAQ (reference sequence).

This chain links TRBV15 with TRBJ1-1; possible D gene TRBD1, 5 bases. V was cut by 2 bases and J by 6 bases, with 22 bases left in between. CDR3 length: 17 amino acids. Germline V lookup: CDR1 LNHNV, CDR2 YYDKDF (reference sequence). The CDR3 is CATSRSFSLRDRPEAFF. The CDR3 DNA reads TGTGCCACCAGCAGATCCTTCTCCCTCAGGGACCGTCCTGAAGCTTTCTTT.

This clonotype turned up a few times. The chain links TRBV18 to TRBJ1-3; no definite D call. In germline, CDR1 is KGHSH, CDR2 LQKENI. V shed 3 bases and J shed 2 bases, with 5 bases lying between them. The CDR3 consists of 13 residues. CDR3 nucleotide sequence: TGTGCCAGCTCACCCGAGACTGGAAACACCATATATTTT. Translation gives CASSPETGNTIYF.